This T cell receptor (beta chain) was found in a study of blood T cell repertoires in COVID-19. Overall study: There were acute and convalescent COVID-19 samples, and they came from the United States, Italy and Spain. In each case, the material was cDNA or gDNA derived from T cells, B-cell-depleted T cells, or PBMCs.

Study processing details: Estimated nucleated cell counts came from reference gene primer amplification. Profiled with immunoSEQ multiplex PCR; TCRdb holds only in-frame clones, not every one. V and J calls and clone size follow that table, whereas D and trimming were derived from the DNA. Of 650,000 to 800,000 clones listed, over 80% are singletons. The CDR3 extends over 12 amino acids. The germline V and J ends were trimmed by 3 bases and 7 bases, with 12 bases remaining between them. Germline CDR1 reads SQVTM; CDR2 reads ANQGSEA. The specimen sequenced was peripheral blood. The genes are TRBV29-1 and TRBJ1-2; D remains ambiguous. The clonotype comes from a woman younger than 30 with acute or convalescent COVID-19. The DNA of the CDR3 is TGCAGCGTTGATGAAGGAGACGCTGGCTACACCTTC. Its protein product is CSVDEGDAGYTF.